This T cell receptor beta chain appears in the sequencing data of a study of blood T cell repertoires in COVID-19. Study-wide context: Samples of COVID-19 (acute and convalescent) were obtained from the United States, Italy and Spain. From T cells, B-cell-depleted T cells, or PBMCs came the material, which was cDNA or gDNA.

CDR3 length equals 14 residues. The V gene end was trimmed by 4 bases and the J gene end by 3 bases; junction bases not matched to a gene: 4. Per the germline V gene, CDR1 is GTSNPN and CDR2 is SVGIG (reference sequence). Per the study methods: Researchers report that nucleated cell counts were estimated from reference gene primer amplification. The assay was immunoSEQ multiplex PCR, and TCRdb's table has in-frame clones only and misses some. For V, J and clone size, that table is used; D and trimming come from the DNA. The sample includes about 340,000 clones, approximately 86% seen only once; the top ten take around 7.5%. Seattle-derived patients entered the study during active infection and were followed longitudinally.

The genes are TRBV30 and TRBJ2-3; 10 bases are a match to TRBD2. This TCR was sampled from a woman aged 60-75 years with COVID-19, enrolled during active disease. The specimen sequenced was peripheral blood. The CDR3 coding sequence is TGTGCCTGGACCTTAGCGGGGGGAACAGATACGCAGTATTTT. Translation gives CAWTLAGGTDTQYF. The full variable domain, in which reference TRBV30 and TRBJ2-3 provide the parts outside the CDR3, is SQTIHQWPATLVQPVGSPLSLECTVEGTSNPNLYWYRQAAGRGLQLLFYSVGIGQISSEVPQNLSASRPQDRQFILSSKKLLLSDSGFYLCAWTLAGGTDTQYFGPGTRLTVL.